The 27 T cell receptor beta chains presented below share a single source sample, sequenced in a study of cytomegalovirus exposure and HLA in healthy donors. It was with 60 Vbeta and 13 Jbeta primers that the PCR ran. Clones were sequenced by immunoSEQ multiplex PCR, and TCRdb holds only the in-frame ones, with some missing. Of 150,000 to 200,000 clones listed, about 80% are singletons. The sample consisted of PBMCs. These receptors all stem from a woman aged 30 to 39 in good health and CMV-seronegative.

This chain joins TRBV5-6 and TRBJ2-3, with 11 bases matching TRBD2. CDR3 length: 17 amino acids. Germline values: CDR1 SGHDT, CDR2 YYEEEE. V shed 4 bases and J 1 base; nucleotides not matched to a gene: 8. CDR3 in amino acids: CASSIWTSGRGTDTQYF. CDR3 DNA: TGTGCCAGCAGCATATGGACTAGCGGGCGGGGCACAGATACGCAGTATTTT.

J is TRBJ1-4 and V is TRBV6-1; D remains ambiguous. The CDR3 sequence is 17 residues long. The germline V gene has CDR1 MNHNS and CDR2 SASEGT. Trimming removed 2 bases from V and 1 base from J, with 14 bases in between. CDR3 nucleotides: TGTGCCAGCAGTGAATCGGTTCGTCCACTAACTAATGAAAAACTGTTTTTT. This encodes CASSESVRPLTNEKLFF.

This clone was detected a few times. The chain has TRBV25-1 and TRBJ2-1; 12 bases agree with TRBD2. The junction had 6 bases not matched to a gene; V was cut back by 5 bases and J by 4 bases. The CDR3 runs to 16 residues. The germline CDR1 and CDR2 sequences are MGHDK and SYGVNS. CDR3 nucleotide sequence: TGTGCCAGCAGTCGAGGGGGGACTAGCGGGTACAATGAGCAGTTCTTC. It specifies CASSRGGTSGYNEQFF.

Of note for this clone: One end of the junction varies from germline; a read error may be responsible. The genes are TRBV7-7 and TRBJ2-1; perhaps TRBD1 as D (6 bases). CDR1 SSHAT and CDR2 FNYEAQ come from the germline V gene (reference sequence). The CDR3 runs to 13 residues. In nucleotides, the CDR3 is TGTGCTAGCAGCCCATCCAGGGGCAATGAGCAGTTCTTC. This codes for CASSPSRGNEQFF.

In DNA, the CDR3 is TGCAGCGTTGCGGGGGCTAGCGGGGGTGCAGATACGCAGTATTTT. Protein product: CSVAGASGGADTQYF. The J gene is TRBJ2-3, the V gene TRBV29-1; 10 nucleotides line up with TRBD2. The CDR3 has 15 amino acids. CDR1 and CDR2 (germline): SQVTM, ANQGSEA. Unmatched junction bases numbered 8, after V lost 4 bases and J lost 4 bases.

CDR3: CASSPGQVNTEAFF. CDR3 in DNA: TGTGCCAGCAGCCCCGGACAAGTAAACACTGAAGCTTTCTTT. This chain uses TRBV5-4 with TRBJ1-1; possible D gene TRBD1, 5 bases. The CDR3 sequence is 14 residues long. Trimming removed 4 bases from V and 2 bases from J, with 12 bases in between. Germline-derived CDR1 and CDR2 are SGHNT and YYREEE (reference sequence). The variable domain in full, completed from reference TRBV5-4 and TRBJ1-1, reads ETGVTQSPTHLIKTRGQQVTLRCSSQSGHNTVSWYQQALGQGPQFIFQYYREEENGRGNFPPRFSGLQFPNYSSELNVNALELDDSALYLCASSPGQVNTEAFFGQGTRLTVV.

The count of this clone is one. The chain carries TRBV14 and TRBJ2-3; 7 bases align to TRBD2. From germline, CDR1 is SGHDN and CDR2 FVKESK. Trimming took 5 bases from V and 1 from J; bases not matched to a gene: 3. The CDR3 has 14 amino acids. The CDR3 spells CASSTTSGTDTQYF. CDR3 nucleotides: TGTGCCAGCAGCACTACTAGCGGCACAGATACGCAGTATTTT.

This clone was counted only a few times. The chain uses TRBV19 and TRBJ2-4; 9 bases fit TRBD1. This CDR3 has 17 residues. Per germline, CDR1 LNHDA and CDR2 SQIVND (reference sequence). V lost 3 bases and J lost 0; bases outside the gene matches: 6. The CDR3 here is CASSIRGQGRAKNIQYF. CDR3 DNA: TGTGCCAGTAGTATTCGGGGACAGGGTAGAGCCAAAAACATTCAGTACTTC.

The rearrangement links TRBV21-1 to TRBJ1-2. TRBV21-1 is annotated as a pseudogene. The CDR3 spans 13 residues. CDR3 sequence (DNA): TGTGCCAGCAGCACGGGGTCTGCCTATGGCTACACCTTC. This codes for CASSTGSAYGYTF.

J is TRBJ1-5 and V is TRBV28; 11 bases match TRBD1. Germline CDR1 reads MDHEN; CDR2 reads SYDVKM. Unmatched junction bases numbered 11, after V lost 4 bases and J lost 3 bases. There are 18 residues in the CDR3. The CDR3 reads CASSSFPGTGGFNQPQHF. Here the CDR3 DNA reads TGTGCCAGCAGTTCGTTCCCCGGGACAGGGGGTTTCAATCAGCCCCAGCATTTT.

The rearrangement links TRBV5-4 to TRBJ2-1, with TRBD2 identical over 9 bases. Germline CDR1 is SGHNT and CDR2 is YYREEE (reference sequence). Trimming cost V 4 bases and J 8 bases; bases outside gene matches: 13. This CDR3 region has 16 residues. CDR3 coding DNA: TGTGCCAGCAGCCCCGGGACAGCGGGGGGACCCGATGAGCAGTTCTTC. Protein product: CASSPGTAGGPDEQFF.

The CDR3 sequence: CASSSIQGAYTDTQYF. The CDR3 DNA sequence: TGTGCCAGCAGCTCAATACAGGGGGCTTACACAGATACGCAGTATTTT. This chain connects TRBV5-6 to TRBJ2-3; 9 bases line up with TRBD1. Germline trimming cut 3 bases from V and 2 bases from J; bases unmatched to any gene: 7. Germline V gene sequence: CDR1 SGHDT, CDR2 YYEEEE. The CDR3 sequence is 16 residues long.

The chain combines TRBV7-2 with TRBJ2-1; the match to TRBD2 covers 9 bases. The CDR3 totals 15 residues. Germline assignment: CDR1 SGHTA and CDR2 FQGNSA. V trimming: 3 bases; J trimming: 2 bases; junction bases outside the gene matches: 2. CDR3 loop: CASSFASGAYNEQFF. CDR3 nucleotide sequence: TGTGCCAGCAGCTTCGCTAGCGGGGCCTACAATGAGCAGTTCTTC.

This sequence joins TRBV4-3 and TRBJ2-3; 7 nucleotides agree with TRBD1. V dropped 0 bases and J dropped 1; count of bases not matched to a gene: 7. The CDR3 contains 17 residues. Germline V lookup: CDR1 LGHNA, CDR2 YSLEER. This chain's CDR3 is CASSQERGGQRTDTQYF. The CDR3 nucleotides read TGCGCCAGCAGCCAAGAACGAGGGGGCCAACGCACAGATACGCAGTATTTT.

Details on this clone: An end of the junction does not agree with germline; a read error may underlie this. V and J are TRBV5-4 and TRBJ2-5; TRBD1 aligns across 7 bases. The germline gives CDR1 SGHNT, CDR2 YYREEE (reference sequence). CDR3 length equals 13 residues. This CDR3 reads CVSSRQGQETQYF. CDR3 DNA sequence: TGTGTCAGCAGCCGACAGGGTCAAGAGACCCAGTACTTC.

The chain links TRBV7-6 to TRBJ2-5, with TRBD1 matching over 7 bases. CDR1 and CDR2 from the germline V gene are SGHVS and FNYEAQ. V lost 3 bases, J lost 5 bases, and 6 bases stayed unmatched. The CDR3 has 14 amino acids. CDR3 loop: CASSLTGSVETQYF. The CDR3 region has the DNA TGTGCCAGCAGCTTGACAGGGTCGGTGGAGACCCAGTACTTC.

The gene calls are TRBV5-4 and TRBJ2-7; D gene uncertain. The V gene's germline CDR1 is SGHNT and CDR2 YYREEE (reference sequence). Trimming pared 6 bases from V and 3 bases from J, leaving 13 bases between. The CDR3 totals 13 residues. The CDR3 bases are TGTGCCAGCACCGCAATGGGCAACTACGAGCAGTACTTC. It encodes CASTAMGNYEQYF.

This clone was detected only a few times. The chain is built from TRBV28 and TRBJ2-2; perhaps TRBD1 as D (6 bases). The CDR3 sequence is 15 residues long. From germline, CDR1 is MDHEN and CDR2 SYDVKM. V was clipped by 7 bases and J by 7 bases, with 19 bases between them. The CDR3 reads CASTRDRLPGGELFF. CDR3 DNA sequence: TGTGCCAGCACCCGCGACAGGCTCCCTGGCGGGGAGCTGTTTTTT. Supplemented by reference TRBV28 and TRBJ2-2, the full variable domain reads DVKVTQSSRYLVKRTGEKVFLECVQDMDHENMFWYRQDPGLGLRLIYFSYDVKMKEKGDIPEGYSVSREKKERFSLILESASTNQTSMYLCASTRDRLPGGELFFGEGSRLTVL.

The chain is built from TRBV5-6 and TRBJ2-1, with D unclear. Trimming took 0 bases from V and 5 from J, leaving 6 bases between them. The CDR3 has 13 amino acids. The germline CDR1 and CDR2 sequences are SGHDT and YYEEEE. CDR3 region: CASSLVSNNEQFF. DNA for the CDR3: TGTGCCAGCAGCTTGGTCTCTAACAATGAGCAGTTCTTC.

The chain uses TRBV2 and TRBJ2-5, with D possibly being TRBD1 (5 bases). V was cut by 2 bases and J by 2 bases, with 9 bases left in between. CDR1 is SNHLY, CDR2 FYNNEI, per germline. The CDR3 totals 14 residues. The CDR3 reads CASSELSGQETQYF. CDR3 DNA sequence: TGTGCCAGCAGTGAATTGTCAGGGCAAGAGACCCAGTACTTC.

V and J are TRBV12-5 and TRBJ2-7, with TRBD1 matching over 9 bases. CDR3 length equals 16 residues. CDR1 LGHNT and CDR2 FRNRAP come from the germline V gene. J gave up 4 bases and V 0 bases, and 7 bases lay outside the gene matches. This chain's CDR3 is CASGLVLRQGVYEQYF. The CDR3, as DNA: TGTGCTAGTGGTTTGGTGCTCCGACAGGGGGTTTACGAGCAGTACTTC.

This chain connects TRBV15 to TRBJ1-4; 8 bases are shared with TRBD1. With V trimmed by 1 base and J by 3 bases, 7 bases remained unmatched. Germline V CDR1 and CDR2: LNHNV, YYDKDF (reference sequence). CDR3 length: 17 residues. The DNA for the CDR3 is TGTGCCACCAGCAGAGCAGGGCAGGGGGCGCCTAATGAAAAACTGTTTTTT. Its translation is CATSRAGQGAPNEKLFF.

The chain combines TRBV9 with TRBJ2-3; D is unclear. CDR3 length: 16 residues. Germline lookup yields CDR1 SGDLS and CDR2 YYNGEE. The germline V and J ends were trimmed by 4 bases and 2 bases, with 17 bases remaining between them. The CDR3 sequence is CASSTRGLAFTDTQYF. In nucleotides, the CDR3 is TGTGCCAGCAGCACCCGAGGTTTGGCGTTCACAGATACGCAGTATTTT.

The genes are TRBV28 and TRBJ1-5; D is perhaps TRBD1 (5 bases). CDR3 length: 13 amino acids. V gave up 6 bases and J gave up 6 bases, with 12 bases separating them. CDR1 is MDHEN, CDR2 SYDVKM, per germline. CDR3 amino acids: CASRGRVSQPQHF. CDR3 DNA sequence: TGTGCCAGCAGGGGCAGGGTCTCTCAGCCCCAGCATTTT.

The V and J genes are TRBV9 and TRBJ2-3, with 7 nucleotides matching TRBD1. V was pared by 4 bases and J by 2 bases, with 13 bases of the junction left unmatched. Per the germline V gene, CDR1 is SGDLS and CDR2 is YYNGEE. CDR3 length: 17 amino acids. The CDR3 DNA reads TGTGCCAGCAGCACCAGCGCCGGGACAGCGTACACAGATACGCAGTATTTT. Amino acid sequence: CASSTSAGTAYTDTQYF.

This clone has only a few counts. The chain carries TRBV6-1 and TRBJ2-2; 7 nucleotides agree with TRBD2. This CDR3 contains 14 residues. Germline-derived CDR1 and CDR2 are MNHNS and SASEGT. With 6 bases clipped from V and 3 bases from J, the junction kept 4 bases outside the gene matches. The CDR3: CASRTAGDTGELFF. As DNA, the CDR3 is TGTGCCAGCAGGACTGCGGGAGACACCGGGGAGCTGTTTTTT.

The chain uses TRBV6-5 and TRBJ2-1, with D maybe TRBD1 (6 bases). CDR1 is MNHEY, CDR2 SVGAGI, per germline. The CDR3 has 15 amino acids. Trimming took 4 bases from V and 0 from J, leaving 10 bases between them. The CDR3 DNA is TGTGCCAGCAGTTCCGACAGGTCCTCCTACAATGAGCAGTTCTTC. Protein: CASSSDRSSYNEQFF.